The clone carrying this TCR beta chain has just a few counts. The record originates from a study of blood T cell repertoires in COVID-19. Turning to the study itself: Nucleic acid was either cDNA or gDNA, and it came from T cells, B-cell-depleted T cells, or PBMCs.

The method was immunoSEQ multiplex PCR; TCRdb's version includes in-frame clones alone and lacks a portion of them. The profile covers tens of thousands of clones, with around 86% appearing a single time and about 3.3% taken by the ten largest. Germline assignment: CDR1 SGHDN and CDR2 FVKESK. The CDR3 runs to 14 residues. Trimming cost V 3 bases and J 8 bases, with 11 bases left between them. V is TRBV14 and J is TRBJ1-6; maybe TRBD1 (5 bases). The origin of this receptor is a woman aged 65 to 85 with acute or convalescent COVID-19. The sample comprised peripheral blood. Here the CDR3 reads CASSHAGWDSPLHF. In DNA form, the CDR3 reads TGTGCCAGCAGCCACGCAGGGTGGGATTCACCCCTCCACTTT.